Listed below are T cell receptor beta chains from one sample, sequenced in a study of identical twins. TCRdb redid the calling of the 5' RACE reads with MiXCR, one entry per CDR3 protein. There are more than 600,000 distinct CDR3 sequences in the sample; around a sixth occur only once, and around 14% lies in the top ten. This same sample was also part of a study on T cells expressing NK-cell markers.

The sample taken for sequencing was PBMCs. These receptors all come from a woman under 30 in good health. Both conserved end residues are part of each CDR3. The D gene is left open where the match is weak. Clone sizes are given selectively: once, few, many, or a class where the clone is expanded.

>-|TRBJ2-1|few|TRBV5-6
TGTGCCAGCAGCTTAATAGGGGGGGCGGGTAATGAGCAGTTCTTC
CASSLIGGAGNEQFF
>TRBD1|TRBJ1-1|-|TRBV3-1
TGTGCCAGCAGCTCAAGGGGACAGGGAGCTGAAGCTTTCTTT
CASSSRGQGAEAFF
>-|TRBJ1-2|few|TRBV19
TGTGCCAGTAGTGCCACAGGGACCTATGGCTACACCTTC
CASSATGTYGYTF
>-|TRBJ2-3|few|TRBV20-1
TGCAGTGGGGGGGGGCTGGATACGCAGTATTTT
CSGGGLDTQYF
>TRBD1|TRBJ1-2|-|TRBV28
TGTGCCAGCAGCAACAGGGGGCGAAACTATGGCTACACCTTC
CASSNRGRNYGYTF
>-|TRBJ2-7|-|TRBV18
TGTGCCAGCTCACCAGAGACGGGACCAAACTACGAGCAGTACTTC
CASSPETGPNYEQYF
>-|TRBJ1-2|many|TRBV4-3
TGCGCCAGCAGCCAAAGAGCTGCCCCCACAGGGATAAGTGGTGGCTACACCTTC
CASSQRAAPTGISGGYTF
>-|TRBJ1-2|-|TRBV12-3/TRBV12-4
TGTGCCAGCAGTCACGGACAGATCTATGGCTACACCTTC
CASSHGQIYGYTF
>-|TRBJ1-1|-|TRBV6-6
TGTGCCAGCAGAGCCCCGGGGAATGAAGCTTTCTTT
CASRAPGNEAFF
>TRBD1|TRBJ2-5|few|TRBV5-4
TGTGCCAGCAGCTTGTACGGGACAGGGGTAGAGACCCAGTACTTC
CASSLYGTGVETQYF
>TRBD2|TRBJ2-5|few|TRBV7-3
TGTGCCAGCAGCTTAACGTCAGCGGGGGAGACCCAGTACTTC
CASSLTSAGETQYF
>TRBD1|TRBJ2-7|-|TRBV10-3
TGTGCCACCCACCCGGGACAGGAGTTCTACGAGCAGTACTTC
CATHPGQEFYEQYF
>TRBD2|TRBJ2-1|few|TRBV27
TGTGCCAGCAGTTTATTCCTGACTAGCGGCTACAATGAGCAGTTCTTC
CASSLFLTSGYNEQFF
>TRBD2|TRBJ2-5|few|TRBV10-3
TGTGCCATCAGTGAGTCGAGAGCCCTAGCGGGGAAAGAGACCCAGTATTTC
CAISESRALAGKETQYF
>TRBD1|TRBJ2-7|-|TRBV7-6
TGTGCCAGCAGCATGACAGGGTCCGAGCAGTACTTC
CASSMTGSEQYF
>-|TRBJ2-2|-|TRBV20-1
TGCAGTGCTGGCCCCGGGACTCTGAACACCGGGGAGCTGTTTTTT
CSAGPGTLNTGELFF
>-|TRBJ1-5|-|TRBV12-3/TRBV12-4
TGTGCCAGCAGTCCAGGGGTTCGGGGCAATCAGCCCCAGCATTTT
CASSPGVRGNQPQHF
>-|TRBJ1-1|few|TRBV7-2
TGTGCCAGCAGCTGGCGGGGCTGGACTGAAGCTTTCTTT
CASSWRGWTEAFF
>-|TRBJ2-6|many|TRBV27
TGTGCCAGCAGTTTTTTGGGTACCCCCAGCTCTGGGGCCAACGTCCTGACTTTC
CASSFLGTPSSGANVLTF
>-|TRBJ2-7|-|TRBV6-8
TGTGCCAGCAGGCCCTGGGGGGCACACCACGAGCAGTACTTC
CASRPWGAHHEQYF
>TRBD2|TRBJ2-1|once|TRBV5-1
TGCGCCAGCAGCCCAAGGGTAGCGGGGGAAGATGAGCAGTTCTTC
CASSPRVAGEDEQFF
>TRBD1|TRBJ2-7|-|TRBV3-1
TGTGCCAGCAGCCAAGCTCCGGGACAGACCTACGAGCAGTACTTC
CASSQAPGQTYEQYF
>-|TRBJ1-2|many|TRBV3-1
TGTGCCAGCAGCCAAGATGACACAGGGTTTTATGGCTACACCTTC
CASSQDDTGFYGYTF
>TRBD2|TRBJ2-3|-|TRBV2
TGTGCCAGCAGTGGCGGGGGACCGGATACGCAGTATTTT
CASSGGGPDTQYF
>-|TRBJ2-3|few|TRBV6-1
TGTGCCAGCAGTGGAGGACGGATGCCAGTCGATACGCAGTATTTT
CASSGGRMPVDTQYF
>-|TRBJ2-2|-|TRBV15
TGTGCCACCAGCAGCCTTCGGAGAACCGGGGAGCTGTTTTTT
CATSSLRRTGELFF
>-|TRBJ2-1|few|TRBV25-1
TGTGCCAGCAGTGAGACATGGAACGACAATGAGCAGTTCTTC
CASSETWNDNEQFF
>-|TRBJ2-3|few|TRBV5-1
TGCGCCAGCAGCTTGGGTATTCGAAATTCAGATACGCAGTATTTT
CASSLGIRNSDTQYF
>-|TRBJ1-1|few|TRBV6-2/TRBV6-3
TGTGCCAGCAGTGGCGGGGCGCTCGCTGAAGCTTTCTTT
CASSGGALAEAFF
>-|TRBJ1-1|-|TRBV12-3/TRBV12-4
TGTGCCAGCAGTTCCCACCCTGTGTGGGCTTTCTTT
CASSSHPVWAFF
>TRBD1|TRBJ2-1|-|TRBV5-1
TGCGCCAGCAGCAGACAGGGAGAAAATGAGCAGTTCTTC
CASSRQGENEQFF
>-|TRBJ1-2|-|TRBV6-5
TGTGCCAGCAGTTACTCTTTTGGTCGAGAAGACTACACCTTC
CASSYSFGREDYTF